Following are 28 T cell receptor beta chains from one sample sequenced in a study of molecular identifiers for immune sequencing clone quantification. TCRdb analysed the PCR reads with MiXCR anew, one entry per CDR3 protein. This table holds approximately 41,000 distinct CDR3 sequences, roughly a fifth found once. The specimen sequenced was naive CD8+ T cells from blood, with Jurkat cell RNA spiked in. The subset: FACS-sorted CD8+CD4-CCR7+CD45RA+ naive T cells. These receptors all come from a human donor in good health. Some libraries in this study had Jurkat cell RNA spiked in.

This clonotype came up many times. The chain has TRBV6-2 or TRBV6-3 and TRBJ1-5, with D unresolved. V was cut by 6 bases and J by 4 bases, with 13 bases left in between. In germline, CDR1 is MNHEY, CDR2 SVGEGT. This CDR3 contains 14 residues. The CDR3 bases are TGTGCCAGCAGGGACCCGGGAGAGAATCAGCCCCAGCATTTT. This codes for CASRDPGENQPQHF.

This clonotype showed up many times. The chain has TRBV30 and TRBJ2-1, with 7 bases that match TRBD2. V trimming: 1 base; J trimming: 7 bases; junction bases outside the gene matches: 10. The CDR3 runs 15 residues. In germline, CDR1 is GTSNPN, CDR2 SVGIG (reference sequence). The CDR3 region is CAWSEELAVFNEQFF. DNA of the CDR3: TGTGCCTGGAGTGAAGAGCTAGCGGTCTTTAATGAGCAGTTCTTC. Variable domain in full (rest from reference TRBV30 and TRBJ2-1): SQTIHQWPATLVQPVGSPLSLECTVEGTSNPNLYWYRQAAGRGLQLLFYSVGIGQISSEVPQNLSASRPQDRQFILSSKKLLLSDSGFYLCAWSEELAVFNEQFFGPGTRLTVL.

This clonotype was counted many times. V and J are TRBV19 and TRBJ2-7; no clear D gene. The germline V and J ends were trimmed by 4 bases and 7 bases, with 14 bases remaining between them. Germline CDR1 reads LNHDA; CDR2 reads SQIVND (reference sequence). This CDR3 is 13 amino acids long. CDR3 coding DNA: TGTGCCAGTAGTAGTAGTCCCGGCAGGGAGCAGTACTTC. Residues: CASSSSPGREQYF.

In the case of this clonotype: Given a much more abundant clone one base away, this may be a read error. This chain's CDR3 is CASSLAPAGYQESQYF. CDR3 DNA: TGTGCCAGCAGCTTGGCCCCAGCGGGGTACCAAGAGTCCCAGTACTTC. The chain has TRBV5-4 and TRBJ2-5; 7 nucleotides line up with TRBD2. The CDR3 spans 16 residues. The germline CDR1 and CDR2 sequences are SGHNT and YYREEE (reference sequence).

Points on this clonotype: Since a much larger clone is just one base distant, this may be a read error. CDR3 nucleotide sequence: TGTGTCAGCAGTGGGACTGGGGCGGGATATGGCTACACCTTC. Amino acid sequence: CVSSGTGAGYGYTF. The chain links TRBV12-3 or TRBV12-4 to TRBJ1-2; a possible D gene is TRBD1 (5 bases). This CDR3 comprises 14 residues.

The rearrangement joins TRBV6-2 or TRBV6-3 to TRBJ1-2; D gene ambiguous. This CDR3 spans 15 amino acids. Germline V gene lookup returns CDR1 MNHEY and CDR2 SVGEGT. V lost 8 bases to trimming and J lost 4 bases, with 20 bases between them. The CDR3 loop is CASGLWAGSAYGYTF. The CDR3 bases are TGTGCCAGCGGTCTCTGGGCCGGGAGCGCCTATGGCTACACCTTC.

This rearrangement joins TRBV29-1 to TRBJ2-7, with D perhaps matching TRBD1 (5 bases). Trimming took off 7 bases at V and 7 bases at J, with 23 bases between the two ends. The CDR3 is 14 amino acids. The germline CDR1 and CDR2 sequences are SQVTM and ANQGSEA. CDR3 sequence reads: CSAIVGHVIYEQYF. The CDR3, as DNA: TGCAGCGCCATCGTGGGGCACGTCATCTATGAGCAGTACTTC.

In this sample, this clonotype turned up a few times. A much larger clone lies one base from this, so it may be a read error. This chain links TRBV10-3 with TRBJ2-7; 8 bases agree with TRBD2. Germline CDR1 ENHRY, CDR2 SYGVKD. The V segment lost 4 bases and the J segment 0 bases; nucleotides outside the gene matches: 14. CDR3 length: 18 amino acids. Here the CDR3 reads CAISGGLEGGPSSYEQYF. The CDR3 nucleotides are TGTGCCATCAGTGGGGGACTAGAGGGGGGCCCGAGCTCCTACGAGCAGTACTTC.

In this sample, this clonotype turned up many times. This chain connects TRBV2 to TRBJ1-5; 8 bases are a match to TRBD1. The CDR3 extends over 20 amino acids. Per germline, CDR1 SNHLY and CDR2 FYNNEI. The V segment lost 4 bases and the J segment 0 bases; nucleotides outside the gene matches: 17. This CDR3 reads CASSVVVGTGEPHSNQPQHF. CDR3 DNA sequence: TGTGCCAGCAGTGTTGTCGTAGGGACAGGAGAGCCTCATAGCAATCAGCCCCAGCATTTT. The entire variable domain, with the rest obtained from reference TRBV2 and TRBJ1-5, is as follows: EPEVTQTPSHQVTQMGQEVILRCVPISNHLYFYWYRQILGQKVEFLVSFYNNEISEKSEIFDDQFSVERPDGSNFTLKIRSTKLEDSAMYFCASSVVVGTGEPHSNQPQHFGDGTRLSIL.

In this sample, this clonotype turned up many times. This chain uses TRBV4-2 with TRBJ2-2, with D maybe TRBD1 (5 bases). This CDR3 has 17 residues. V lost 1 base and J 0 bases, leaving 12 bases between the germline ends. Germline values: CDR1 LGHNA, CDR2 YNFKEQ. The CDR3 DNA follows: TGTGCCAGCAGCCAAGGTACAGGAGCTTCGAACACCGGGGAGCTGTTTTTT. This codes for CASSQGTGASNTGELFF.

This clonotype was found many times. This chain uses TRBV4-3 with TRBJ2-3, with TRBD2 matching 9 bases. Losses at the gene ends were 0 bases for V and 5 bases for J; bases not matched to a gene: 9. Germline CDR1 and CDR2: LGHNA and YSLEER. The CDR3 contains 17 residues. CDR3 in DNA: TGCGCCAGCAGCCAAGATCGGCTAGCGGGGAATAAAGATACGCAGTATTTT. Its protein product is CASSQDRLAGNKDTQYF.

In this sample, this clonotype turned up many times. The chain couples TRBV28 to TRBJ2-3; TRBD1 matches at 7 bases. CDR1 is MDHEN and CDR2 is SYDVKM in the germline V gene. Trimming removed 6 bases from V and 4 bases from J; junction bases left unmatched: 7. The CDR3 sequence is 14 residues long. The CDR3 region has the DNA TGTGCCAGCAGCGCCGGAGGACAGGCAGATACGCAGTATTTT. Translation gives CASSAGGQADTQYF.

The chain uses TRBV5-4 and TRBJ2-3, with a weak D call TRBD1 (6 bases). V lost 2 bases to trimming and J lost 2 bases, with 9 bases between them. Germline lookup yields CDR1 SGHNT and CDR2 YYREEE (reference sequence). The CDR3 is 14 amino acids. The CDR3 loop reads CASSFGTTTDTQYF. The CDR3 bases are TGTGCCAGCAGCTTTGGGACAACCACAGATACGCAGTATTTT. The complete variable domain, with remaining parts taken from reference TRBV5-4 and TRBJ2-3, reads ETGVTQSPTHLIKTRGQQVTLRCSSQSGHNTVSWYQQALGQGPQFIFQYYREEENGRGNFPPRFSGLQFPNYSSELNVNALELDDSALYLCASSFGTTTDTQYFGPGTRLTVL.

The genes are TRBV5-1 and TRBJ2-7, with 7 bases matching TRBD1. This CDR3 is built from 13 residues. V trimming: 4 bases; J trimming: 2 bases; junction bases outside the gene matches: 3. Germline V gene data show CDR1 as SGHRS and CDR2 as YFSETQ. CDR3 sequence (DNA): TGCGCCAGCAGCCCCGACAGGGCCTACGAGCAGTACTTC. Encoded protein: CASSPDRAYEQYF.

There are many counts of this clonotype. The chain joins TRBV28 to TRBJ2-7; 7 bases agree with TRBD2. Germline CDR1 reads MDHEN; CDR2 reads SYDVKM. The V gene end was trimmed by 4 bases and the J gene end by 5 bases; junction bases not matched to a gene: 14. The CDR3 totals 16 residues. The CDR3 region is CASSSLGGRADDEQYF. CDR3 coding DNA: TGTGCCAGCAGTTCCCTCGGTGGGAGGGCCGACGACGAGCAGTACTTC.

This clonotype was seen many times. This rearrangement joins TRBV6-6 to TRBJ1-1; TRBD1 matches at 9 bases. CDR3 length: 13 residues. Trimming removed 4 bases from V and 7 bases from J; junction bases left unmatched: 4. The V gene's germline CDR1 is MNHNY and CDR2 SVGAGI (reference sequence). The CDR3 region is CASSWTGAGEAFF. CDR3 DNA sequence: TGTGCCAGCAGTTGGACAGGGGCGGGTGAAGCTTTCTTT.

This clonotype appeared many times. V is TRBV15 and J is TRBJ2-5; maybe TRBD2 (6 bases). CDR1 is LNHNV, CDR2 YYDKDF, per germline (reference sequence). Trimming shortened V by 8 bases and J by 4 bases, and 14 bases separated the two germline ends. CDR3 length equals 13 residues. In DNA form, the CDR3 reads TGTGCCACCCAAAAGGGACTGATAGAGACCCAGTACTTC. Amino acid sequence: CATQKGLIETQYF. The full variable domain, in which reference TRBV15 and TRBJ2-5 provide the parts outside the CDR3, is DAMVIQNPRYQVTQFGKPVTLSCSQTLNHNVMYWYQQKSSQAPKLLFHYYDKDFNNEADTPDNFQSRRPNTSFCFLDIRSPGLGDTAMYLCATQKGLIETQYFGPGTRLLVL.

In its sample, this clonotype was seen many times. The chain is built from TRBV29-1 and TRBJ2-1; D gene ambiguous. The CDR3 totals 14 residues. Trimming removed 6 bases from V and 3 bases from J, with 15 bases in between. From germline, CDR1 is SQVTM and CDR2 ANQGSEA. The CDR3 DNA reads TGCAGCGTCGCCCTAACTATCTACTACAATGAGCAGTTCTTC. It translates to CSVALTIYYNEQFF.

Many counts were recorded for this clonotype. V and J are TRBV7-2 and TRBJ2-5; a weak D match, TRBD2 (6 bases). This CDR3 region has 15 residues. Germline assignment: CDR1 SGHTA and CDR2 FQGNSA. V lost 0 bases, J lost 7 bases, and 15 bases lay in between. The CDR3 loop is CASSLAAGSGGTQYF. The CDR3 nucleotides are TGTGCCAGCAGCTTAGCGGCAGGGTCCGGGGGGACCCAGTACTTC.

This clonotype appeared many times. The chain is built from TRBV4-3 and TRBJ1-1, with a weak D call TRBD1 (5 bases). The CDR3 is 14 amino acids. V was clipped by 1 base and J by 6 bases, with 12 bases between them. In germline, CDR1 is LGHNA, CDR2 YSLEER. CDR3 sequence reads: CASSQGAGFSEAFF. The CDR3 DNA reads as TGCGCCAGCAGCCAAGGGGCAGGGTTCTCTGAAGCTTTCTTT.

This clonotype showed up many times. CDR3 DNA: TGTGCCAGCAGCTACGGGACTTTCCCAGATACGCAGTATTTT. Its translation is CASSYGTFPDTQYF. V usage is TRBV3-1 and J usage is TRBJ2-3; possibly TRBD2 for D (6 bases). CDR1 is LGHDT, CDR2 YNNKEL, per germline (reference sequence). Trimming shortened V by 5 bases and J by 4 bases, and 13 bases separated the two germline ends. This CDR3 contains 14 residues.

This clonotype has ten or more counts. The chain uses TRBV3-1 and TRBJ1-3, with TRBD1 as a possible D gene (6 bases). This CDR3 is 18 amino acids long. Trimming left V 2 bases short and J 0 bases short, with 17 bases between. Germline values: CDR1 LGHDT, CDR2 YNNKEL (reference sequence). The CDR3 DNA sequence: TGTGCCAGCAGCCAACCCTACGCCGCAGGGGACTCTGGAAACACCATATATTTT. This gives the protein CASSQPYAAGDSGNTIYF.

Comments on this clonotype: A clone one base away is much larger, so this may be a read error. J is TRBJ1-1 and V is TRBV27; 7 bases are shared with TRBD1. The CDR3 spans 15 residues. Germline V gene sequence: CDR1 MNHEY, CDR2 SMNVEV (reference sequence). The CDR3 sequence: CASGLGGTWNTEAFF. The DNA of the CDR3 is TGTGCCAGCGGTTTAGGGGGCACTTGGAACACTGAAGCTTTCTTT.

This clonotype was picked up many times. V gene TRBV7-9 combines with J gene TRBJ2-6; tentatively, D is TRBD1 (6 bases). The V end lost 5 bases, the J end lost 0 bases, and 17 bases lay between the germline ends. This CDR3 is 18 amino acids long. Looked up from germline, CDR1 is SEHNR and CDR2 is FQNEAQ (reference sequence). Here the CDR3 DNA reads TGTGCCAGCAGCCCTCTGACAGGCGATCGCTCTGGGGCCAACGTCCTGACTTTC. Its protein product is CASSPLTGDRSGANVLTF.

This clonotype was counted a single time. V and J are TRBV7-9 and TRBJ2-3; possibly TRBD1 for D (5 bases). Germline loops: CDR1 SEHNR, CDR2 FQNEAQ (reference sequence). The CDR3 contains 14 residues. V was clipped by 1 base and J by 4 bases, with 9 bases between them. The CDR3 loop is CASSLVGAADTQYF. The CDR3 nucleotides are TGTGCCAGCAGCTTAGTAGGGGCGGCAGATACGCAGTATTTT.

This clonotype is judged medium-sized (0.01 to 0.1%). V usage is TRBV5-4 and J usage is TRBJ2-3; D ambiguous. V was pared by 0 bases and J by 0 bases, with 8 bases between. This CDR3 contains 15 residues. Germline CDR1 reads SGHNT; CDR2 reads YYREEE (reference sequence). CDR3 region: CASSLGAGSTDTQYF. CDR3 DNA sequence: TGTGCCAGCAGCTTGGGCGCAGGCAGCACAGATACGCAGTATTTT.

This clonotype was seen repeatedly, ten times or more. The chain is built from TRBV20-1 and TRBJ2-5, with D possibly being TRBD1 (7 bases). Germline lookup yields CDR1 DFQATT and CDR2 SNEGSKA (reference sequence). Between the trimmed V and J ends, which lost 4 bases and 5 bases, there was a span of 8 bases. The CDR3 is 11 residues long. The CDR3 bases are TGCAGTGCTACAGGGGGGGAGACCCAGTACTTC. It yields the protein CSATGGETQYF.

This clonotype was observed many times. This chain connects TRBV3-1 to TRBJ1-5, with 9 bases that match TRBD1. The V segment lost 1 base and the J segment 2 bases; nucleotides outside the gene matches: 6. The CDR3 sequence is 17 residues long. Germline-derived CDR1 and CDR2 are LGHDT and YNNKEL (reference sequence). The DNA for the CDR3 is TGTGCCAGCAGCCAAGCCCCACAGGGGGCGGGCAATCAGCCCCAGCATTTT. Its protein product is CASSQAPQGAGNQPQHF. The variable domain in full, completed from reference TRBV3-1 and TRBJ1-5, reads DTAVSQTPKYLVTQMGNDKSIKCEQNLGHDTMYWYKQDSKKFLKIMFSYNNKELIINETVPNRFSPKSPDKAHLNLHINSLELGDSAVYFCASSQAPQGAGNQPQHFGDGTRLSIL.